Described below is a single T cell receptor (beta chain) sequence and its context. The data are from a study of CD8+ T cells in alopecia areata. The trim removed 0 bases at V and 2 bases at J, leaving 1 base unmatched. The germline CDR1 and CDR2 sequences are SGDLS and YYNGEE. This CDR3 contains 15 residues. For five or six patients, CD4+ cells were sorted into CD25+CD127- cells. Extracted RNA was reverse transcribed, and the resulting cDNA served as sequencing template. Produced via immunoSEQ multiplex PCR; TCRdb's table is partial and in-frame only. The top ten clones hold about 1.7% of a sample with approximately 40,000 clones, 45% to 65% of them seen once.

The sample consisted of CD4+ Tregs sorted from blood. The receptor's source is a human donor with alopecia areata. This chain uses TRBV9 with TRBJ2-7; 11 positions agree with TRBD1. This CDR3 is CASSVAGQGAYEQYF. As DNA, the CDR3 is TGTGCCAGCAGCGTAGCGGGACAGGGGGCCTACGAGCAGTACTTC.